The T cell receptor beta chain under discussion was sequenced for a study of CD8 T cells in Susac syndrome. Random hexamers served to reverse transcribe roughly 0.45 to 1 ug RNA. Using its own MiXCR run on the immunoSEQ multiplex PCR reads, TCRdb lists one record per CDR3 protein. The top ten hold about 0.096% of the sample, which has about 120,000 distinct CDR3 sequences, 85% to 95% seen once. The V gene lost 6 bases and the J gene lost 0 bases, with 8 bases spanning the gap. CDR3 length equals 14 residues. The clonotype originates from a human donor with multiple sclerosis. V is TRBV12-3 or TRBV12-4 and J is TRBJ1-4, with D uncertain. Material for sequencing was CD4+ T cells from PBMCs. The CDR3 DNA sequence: TGTGCCAGCAGCCTAGCCTCAACTAATGAAAAACTGTTTTTT. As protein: CASSLASTNEKLFF.